The clone carrying this TCR beta chain was observed once. As yet, its antigen is unknown. This sample stems from a study of cytotoxic CD8 clonotypes in ibrutinib-treated CLL. The CDR3 is 17 residues long. Trimming cost V 5 bases and J 8 bases; bases outside gene matches: 16. Germline CDR1 reads SGHAT; CDR2 reads FQNNGV. Study-wide findings and caveats: Baseline clonality, higher than in age-matched healthy donors, tracked circulating CD8+ T-cell counts. The study found clonality rose at ibrutinib response, then fell toward baseline at progression.

Generated by immunoSEQ multiplex PCR, the TCRdb table keeps only in-frame clones and is missing some. The data contain just over 200,000 clones, roughly 73% of them singletons. The input for sequencing was PBMCs, taken after 12 months of ibrutinib treatment. The receptor was isolated from a human donor with chronic lymphocytic leukemia. J is TRBJ1-4 and V is TRBV11-2; 8 positions match TRBD1. This CDR3 is CASSPHTGGMVGEKLFF. DNA for the CDR3: TGTGCCAGCAGCCCACATACAGGGGGGATGGTAGGGGAAAAACTGTTTTTT. The whole variable domain, filled in from reference TRBV11-2 and TRBJ1-4, reads EAGVAQSPRYKIIEKRQSVAFWCNPISGHATLYWYQQILGQGPKLLIQFQNNGVVDDSQLPKDRFSAERLKGVDSTLKIQPAKLEDSAVYLCASSPHTGGMVGEKLFFGSGTQLSVL.